The TCR beta chain described here comes from a study of T cells after yellow fever vaccination. The overall study: Preparation used SMART-Seq v4 Ultra Low Input for the low-cell-number fractions.

This clonotype was seen ten or more times. Antigen specificity is unknown. TCRdb re-derived calls from the 5' RACE reads in MiXCR, one entry per CDR3 protein. This sample has about 340,000 distinct CDR3 sequences, with approximately 3.9% found just once. This CDR3 has 14 residues. The V end lost 6 bases, the J end lost 2 bases, and 13 bases lay between the germline ends. General study findings and limits: Contamination of FACS-sorted repertoires by abundant clonotypes from the bulk population could occur. A weaker secondary response peaked on day 5, the primary on day 15. Most clones from primary vaccination were detected again post-booster (roughly 96% CD4, roughly 90% CD8).

This chain connects TRBV12-3 or TRBV12-4 to TRBJ2-5, with D perhaps matching TRBD1 or TRBD2 (6 bases each). This clonotype originated in a man younger than 35 who received the YFV17D yellow fever vaccine. Sequences were derived from PBMCs, sampled 5 days after the yellow fever booster vaccination. The CDR3 bases are TGTGCCAGCAGCCGCGTAGGGGGGCAAGAGACCCAGTACTTC. This sequence encodes CASSRVGGQETQYF.